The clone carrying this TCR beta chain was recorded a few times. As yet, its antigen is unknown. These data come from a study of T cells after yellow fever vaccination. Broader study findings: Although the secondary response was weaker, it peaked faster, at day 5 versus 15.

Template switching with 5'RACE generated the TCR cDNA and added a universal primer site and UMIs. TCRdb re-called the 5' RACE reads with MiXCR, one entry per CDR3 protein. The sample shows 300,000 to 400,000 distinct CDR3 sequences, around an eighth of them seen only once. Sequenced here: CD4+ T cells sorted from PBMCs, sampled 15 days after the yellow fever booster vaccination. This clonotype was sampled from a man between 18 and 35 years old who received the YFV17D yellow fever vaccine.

CDR3 sequence: CASSDWGLGSNTGELFF. In nucleotides, the CDR3 is TGCGCCAGCAGTGATTGGGGCTTGGGCTCTAACACCGGGGAGCTGTTTTTT. V is TRBV10-1 and J is TRBJ2-2, with a weak D call TRBD1 (5 bases). The germline V gene encodes CDR1 WNHNN and CDR2 SYGVQD (reference sequence). V was shortened by 3 bases and J by 2 bases, with 16 bases between the two germline ends. The CDR3 sequence is 17 residues long.